This TCR beta chain was identified during a study of blood T cell repertoires in COVID-19. Across the study: There were acute and convalescent COVID-19 samples, and they came from the United States, Italy and Spain. From T cells, B-cell-depleted T cells, or PBMCs came the material, which was cDNA or gDNA.

In the original workflow: Estimation of nucleated cell counts was performed using reference gene primer amplification. The table came from immunoSEQ multiplex PCR; TCRdb's copy has only in-frame clones and leaves some out. V and J calls plus clone size are reproduced from that table; the DNA served to infer D and trimming. The sample shows around 160,000 clones, about 87% of them seen only once. The Seattle patients, enrolled during active infection, were followed longitudinally. V gave up 4 bases and J gave up 4 bases; unmatched junction bases: 6. CDR1 and CDR2 (germline): LGHDT, YNNKEL (reference sequence). There are 15 residues in the CDR3.

The genes are TRBV3-1 (or the pseudogene TRBV3-2) and TRBJ1-4; 7 nucleotides agree with TRBD1. This clonotype originated in a woman aged 70-85 years with COVID-19, enrolled during active disease. The sequenced sample was peripheral blood. The CDR3 DNA sequence: TGTGCCAGCAGCCCCAAGGGACAGCTTAATGAAAAACTGTTTTTT. Protein product: CASSPKGQLNEKLFF.